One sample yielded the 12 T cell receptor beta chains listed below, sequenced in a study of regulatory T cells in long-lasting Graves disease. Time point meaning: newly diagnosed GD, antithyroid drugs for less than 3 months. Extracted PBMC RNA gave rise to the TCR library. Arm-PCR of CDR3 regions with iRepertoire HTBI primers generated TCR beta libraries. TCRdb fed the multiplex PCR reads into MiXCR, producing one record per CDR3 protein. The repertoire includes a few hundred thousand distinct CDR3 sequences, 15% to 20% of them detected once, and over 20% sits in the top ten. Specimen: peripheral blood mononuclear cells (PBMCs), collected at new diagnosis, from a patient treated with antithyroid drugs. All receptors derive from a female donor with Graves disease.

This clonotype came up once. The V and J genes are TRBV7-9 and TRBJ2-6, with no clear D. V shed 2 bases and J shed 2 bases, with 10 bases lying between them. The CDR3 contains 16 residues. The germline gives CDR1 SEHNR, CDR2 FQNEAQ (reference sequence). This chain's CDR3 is CASSLSTAAGANVLTF. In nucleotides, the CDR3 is TGTGCCAGCAGCTTAAGCACGGCAGCTGGGGCCAACGTCCTGACTTTC.

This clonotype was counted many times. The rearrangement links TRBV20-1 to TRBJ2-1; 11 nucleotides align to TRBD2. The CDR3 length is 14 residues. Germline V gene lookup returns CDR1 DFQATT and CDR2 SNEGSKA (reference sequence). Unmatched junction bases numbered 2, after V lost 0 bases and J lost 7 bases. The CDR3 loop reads CSARDSGRVNEQFF. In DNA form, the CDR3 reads TGCAGTGCTAGAGATAGCGGGAGGGTAAATGAGCAGTTCTTC.

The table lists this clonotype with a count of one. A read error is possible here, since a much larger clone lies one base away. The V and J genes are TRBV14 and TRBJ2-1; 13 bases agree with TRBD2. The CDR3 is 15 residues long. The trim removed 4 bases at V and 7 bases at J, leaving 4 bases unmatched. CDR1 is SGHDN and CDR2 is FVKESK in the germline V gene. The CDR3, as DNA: TGTGCCAGCAGCCGAGGGACTAGCGGGAAAAATGAGCAGTTCTTC. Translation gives CASSRGTSGKNEQFF.

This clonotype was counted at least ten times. The CDR3 spells CASILGQGEAFF. As DNA, the CDR3 is TGTGCCAGCATCCTTGGGCAGGGTGAAGCTTTCTTT. The rearrangement uses TRBV28 and TRBJ1-1, with D possibly matching TRBD1 (5 bases). Germline V gene data show CDR1 as MDHEN and CDR2 as SYDVKM. CDR3 length: 12 residues. The V end was cut by 7 bases, the J end by 7 bases, with 13 bases between. The variable domain in full, with the rest retrieved from reference TRBV28 and TRBJ1-1, is DVKVTQSSRYLVKRTGEKVFLECVQDMDHENMFWYRQDPGLGLRLIYFSYDVKMKEKGDIPEGYSVSREKKERFSLILESASTNQTSMYLCASILGQGEAFFGQGTRLTVV.

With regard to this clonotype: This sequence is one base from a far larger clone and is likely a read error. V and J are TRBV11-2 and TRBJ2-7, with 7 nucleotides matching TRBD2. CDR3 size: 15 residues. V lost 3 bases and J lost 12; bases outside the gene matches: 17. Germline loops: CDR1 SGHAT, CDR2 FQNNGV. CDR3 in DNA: TGTGCCAGCAGCTTGGGTGGCCCGGGGAGGGAGACCCTGTACTTC. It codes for CASSLGGPGRETLYF.

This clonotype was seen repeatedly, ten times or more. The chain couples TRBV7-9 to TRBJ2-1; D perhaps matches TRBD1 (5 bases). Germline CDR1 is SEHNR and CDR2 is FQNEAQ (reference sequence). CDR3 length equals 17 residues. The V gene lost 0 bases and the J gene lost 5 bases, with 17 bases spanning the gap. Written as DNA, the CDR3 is TGTGCCAGCAGCTTAGCCTTCTTCGACAGCTACCACAATGAGCAGTTCTTC. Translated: CASSLAFFDSYHNEQFF.

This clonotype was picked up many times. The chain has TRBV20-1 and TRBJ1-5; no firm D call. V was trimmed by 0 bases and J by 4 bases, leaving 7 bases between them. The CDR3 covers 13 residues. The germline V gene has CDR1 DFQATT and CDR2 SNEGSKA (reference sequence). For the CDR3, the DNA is TGCAGTGCTAGAGATGGCCGTAATCAGCCCCAGCATTTT. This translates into CSARDGRNQPQHF.

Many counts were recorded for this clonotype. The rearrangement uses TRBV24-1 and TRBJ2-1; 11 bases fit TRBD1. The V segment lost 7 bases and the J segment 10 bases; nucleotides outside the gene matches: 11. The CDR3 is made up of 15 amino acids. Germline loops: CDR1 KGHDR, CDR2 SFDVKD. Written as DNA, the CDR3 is TGTGCCACCAGCCCCCTCGGGACAGGGGGTATGGAGCAGTTCTTC. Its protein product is CATSPLGTGGMEQFF.

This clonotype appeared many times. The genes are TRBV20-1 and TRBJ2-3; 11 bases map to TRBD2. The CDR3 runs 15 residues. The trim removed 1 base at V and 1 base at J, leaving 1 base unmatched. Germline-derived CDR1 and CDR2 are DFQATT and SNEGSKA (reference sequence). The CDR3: CSARAGLAGTDTQYF. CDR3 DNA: TGCAGTGCTAGAGCGGGACTAGCGGGCACAGATACGCAGTATTTT.

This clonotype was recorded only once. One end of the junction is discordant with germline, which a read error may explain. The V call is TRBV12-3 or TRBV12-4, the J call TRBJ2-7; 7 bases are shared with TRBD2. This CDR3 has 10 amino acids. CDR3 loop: CTSSSREASF. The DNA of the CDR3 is TGTACCAGCAGTTCCCGGGAGGCGTCCTTC.

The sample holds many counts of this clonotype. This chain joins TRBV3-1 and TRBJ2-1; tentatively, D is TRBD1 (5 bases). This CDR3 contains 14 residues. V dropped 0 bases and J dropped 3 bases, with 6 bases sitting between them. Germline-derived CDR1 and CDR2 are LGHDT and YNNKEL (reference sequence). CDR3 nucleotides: TGTGCCAGCAGCCAAGAAAGGGGCTACAATGAGCAGTTCTTC. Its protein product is CASSQERGYNEQFF.

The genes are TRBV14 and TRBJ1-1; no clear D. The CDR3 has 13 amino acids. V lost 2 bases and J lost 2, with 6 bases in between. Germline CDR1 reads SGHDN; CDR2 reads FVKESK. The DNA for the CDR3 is TGTGCCAGCAGCCAACAGCCCAACACTGAAGCTTTCTTT. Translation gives CASSQQPNTEAFF.